The TCR beta chain described here comes from a study of cytomegalovirus exposure and HLA in healthy donors. On the study more broadly: Most genotyped donors, 81% of around 370, had Caucasian-associated genetic ancestry. The study's findings and limits: Segments of the TCR beta V type were, in most cases, productive about 87% or about 30% of the time in an earlier analysis. Most TCR sequences showed up rarely, but some public TCRs showed up in many donors.

The study ran its PCR with 60 Vbeta and 13 Jbeta primers. TCRdb's copy holds only in-frame clones and misses some; the assay was immunoSEQ multiplex PCR. The data show 140,000 to 150,000 clones, 75% to 90% seen once. Germline values: CDR1 KGHSH, CDR2 LQKENI. This CDR3 is 15 amino acids long. J lost 5 bases, V lost 1 base, and 6 bases had no gene match. Points on this clone: Its matching antigen is unknown.

The receptor was isolated from a woman under 40 in good health and CMV-seronegative. The sequencing sample was made of PBMCs. The chain uses TRBV18 and TRBJ1-2; 8 bases are a match to TRBD1. CDR3 sequence reads: CASSPRAGGDYGYTF. CDR3 coding DNA: TGTGCCAGCTCACCACGGGCAGGGGGCGATTATGGCTACACCTTC.